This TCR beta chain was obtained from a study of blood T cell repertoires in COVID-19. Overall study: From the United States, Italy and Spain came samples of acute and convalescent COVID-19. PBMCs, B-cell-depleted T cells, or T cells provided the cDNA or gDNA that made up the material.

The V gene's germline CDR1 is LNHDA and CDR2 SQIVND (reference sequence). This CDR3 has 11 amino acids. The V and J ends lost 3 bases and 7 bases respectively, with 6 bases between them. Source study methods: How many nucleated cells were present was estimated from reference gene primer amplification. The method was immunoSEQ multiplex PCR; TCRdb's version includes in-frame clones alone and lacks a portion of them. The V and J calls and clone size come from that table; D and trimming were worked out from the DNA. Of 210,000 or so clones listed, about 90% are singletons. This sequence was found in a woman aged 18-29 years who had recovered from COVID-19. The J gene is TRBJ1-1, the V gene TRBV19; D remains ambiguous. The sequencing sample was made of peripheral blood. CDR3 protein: CASSISFEAFF. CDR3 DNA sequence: TGTGCCAGTAGTATTAGCTTTGAAGCTTTCTTT.